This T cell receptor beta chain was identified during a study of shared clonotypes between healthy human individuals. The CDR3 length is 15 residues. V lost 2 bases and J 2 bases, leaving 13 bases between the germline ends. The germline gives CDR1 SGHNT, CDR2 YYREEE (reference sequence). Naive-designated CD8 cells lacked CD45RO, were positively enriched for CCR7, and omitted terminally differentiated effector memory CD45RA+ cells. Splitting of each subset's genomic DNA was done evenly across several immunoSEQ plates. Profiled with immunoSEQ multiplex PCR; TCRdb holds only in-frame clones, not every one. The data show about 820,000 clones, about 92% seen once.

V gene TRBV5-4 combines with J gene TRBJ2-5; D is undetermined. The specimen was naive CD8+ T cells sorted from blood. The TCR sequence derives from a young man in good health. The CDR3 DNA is TGTGCCAGCAGCTTTAGGATGGACCCGCAAGAGACCCAGTACTTC. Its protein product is CASSFRMDPQETQYF.